A selection of T cell receptor beta chains follows, all from one sample in a study of blood T cell repertoires in COVID-19. Some clones are missing from TCRdb's copy, which holds only in-frame ones; the method was immunoSEQ multiplex PCR. This table has a few hundred thousand clones, approximately 88% appearing once. Sequences were obtained from PBMCs or T cells enriched from blood (not recorded which). The origin of the receptors is a woman in her forties who had recovered from COVID-19. CDR3s include the opening cysteine and the closing phenylalanine or tryptophan.

>TRBV11-3|TRBJ2-4|13
CASSPGQGNIQYF
>TRBV5-8|TRBJ2-1|17
CASSYGTSGHGYNEQFF
>TRBV10-2|TRBJ1-1|14
CASSSGQTNTEAFF
>TRBV6-2/TRBV6-3|TRBJ2-1|12
CASSRLVAEQFF
>TRBV27|TRBJ2-1|16
CASTREIRGSRDEQFF
>TRBV5-8|TRBJ2-1|16
CASSLVSLGSFSEQFF
>TRBV18|TRBJ2-5|14
CASSRDLRGETQYF
>TRBV7-2|TRBJ1-2|13
CASSPDKNYGYTF
>TRBV19|TRBJ1-1|14
CASSIARVGTEAFF
>TRBV11-2|TRBJ1-4|14
CASSPGTGFPKLFF
>TRBV3-1/TRBV3-2|TRBJ1-3|13
CASSQAGRNTIYF
>TRBV28|TRBJ1-2|15
CASSLKVPGSYGYTF
>TRBV5-1|TRBJ1-4|14
CASSLRATNEKLFF
>TRBV7-2|TRBJ1-3|13
CASSRTQGNTIYF
>TRBV7-2|TRBJ1-1|14
CASSWDRGRSEAFF
>TRBV12-3/TRBV12-4|TRBJ2-7|13
CASQGTDSYEQYF
>TRBV19|TRBJ2-7|16
CASSDILRGSTYEQYF
>TRBV5-8|TRBJ1-1|13
CASTRQENTEAFF
>TRBV20-1|TRBJ2-1|17
CSASPGFLLSSYNEQFF
>TRBV5-4|TRBJ2-2|17
CASSLARSGAVGGELFF
>TRBV4-1|TRBJ1-2|15
CASSQANQKSYGYTF
>TRBV6-5|TRBJ1-2|12
CASRAPNYGYTF
>TRBV6-6|TRBJ1-5|16
CASTSLGERSNQPQHF
>TRBV18|TRBJ2-3|13
CASSPGSGGTQYF
>TRBV5-1|TRBJ2-3|17
CASSPLLAGGPTDTQYF
>TRBV4-1|TRBJ2-3|19
CASSPLGEGGPVDTDTQYF
>TRBV7-9|TRBJ1-2|14
CASSLGRTGTGYTF
>TRBV5-1|TRBJ1-1|18
CASSLVKTGGAENTEAFF
>TRBV27|TRBJ2-7|18
CASSKGLAGHLRFYEQYF
>TRBV6-2/TRBV6-3|TRBJ2-7|17
CASSYSVQGAISYEQYF